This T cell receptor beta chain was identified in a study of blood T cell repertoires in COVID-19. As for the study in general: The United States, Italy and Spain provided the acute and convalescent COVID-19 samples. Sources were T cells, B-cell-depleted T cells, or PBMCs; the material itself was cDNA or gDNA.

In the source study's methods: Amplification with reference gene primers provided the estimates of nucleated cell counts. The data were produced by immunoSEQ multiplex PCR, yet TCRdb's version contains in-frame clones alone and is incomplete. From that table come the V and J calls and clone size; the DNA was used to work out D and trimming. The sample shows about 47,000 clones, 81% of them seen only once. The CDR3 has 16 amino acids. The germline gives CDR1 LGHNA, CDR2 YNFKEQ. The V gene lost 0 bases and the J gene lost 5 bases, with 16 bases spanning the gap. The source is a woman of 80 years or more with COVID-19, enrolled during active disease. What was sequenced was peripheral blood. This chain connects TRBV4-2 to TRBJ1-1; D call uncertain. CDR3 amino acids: CASSQEGWGGRTEAFF. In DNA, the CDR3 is TGTGCCAGCAGCCAAGAAGGGTGGGGAGGGAGGACTGAAGCTTTCTTT.